This entry describes one T cell receptor (beta chain). Its specificity is not known. This sample is part of a study of T cell responses to AZD1222 COVID-19 vaccine. Overall study results and limits: Repertoires were obtained only post-peak T cell response. The study found Spike-specific TCR breadth and depth rose after two AZD1222 doses.

Produced via immunoSEQ multiplex PCR; TCRdb's table is partial and in-frame only. The sample holds around 120,000 clones, 75% to 90% seen once. The CDR3 extends over 15 amino acids. CDR1 is MNHEY and CDR2 is SMNVEV in the germline V gene (reference sequence). The V and J ends lost 4 bases and 3 bases respectively, with 12 bases between them. The receptor's source is an adult in good health. The material was peripheral blood, obtained on day 0 of MenACWY control vaccination. The chain carries TRBV27 and TRBJ2-2, with a possible D match to TRBD2 (6 bases). DNA for the CDR3: TGTGCCAGCAGTTATAAGGGGAGGTACACCGGGGAGCTGTTTTTT. Translation: CASSYKGRYTGELFF.